A selection of T cell receptor beta chains follows, all from one sample in a study of blood T cell repertoires in COVID-19. Using immunoSEQ multiplex PCR, the repertoire was profiled, and TCRdb retains in-frame clones only, with some absent. The sample contains 40,000 to 50,000 clones, 81% of which appear only once. Source material: peripheral blood. These receptor sequences come from a man aged 35-49 years with active or convalescent COVID-19. Both conserved end residues are part of each CDR3. Fields, in order: J gene, clone size, V gene, D gene, CDR3 DNA, CDR3 protein. A D gene is named only where the DNA matches it firmly. The size field is filled for only some rows; it gives once, few, many or a size class.

>TRBJ2-2|.|TRBV9|.
TGTGCCAGCAGCGTAGGGACAGCGAACACCGGGGAGCTGTTTTTT
CASSVGTANTGELFF
>TRBJ2-5|.|TRBV5-1|TRBD2
TGCGCCAGCAGCTTTGCCGGGGGGGCCGCTAGTGGGGAGACCCAGTACTTC
CASSFAGGAASGETQYF
>TRBJ1-1|.|TRBV11-3|.
TGTGCCAGCAGCTTAGACGGGTTGAACACTGAAGCTTTCTTT
CASSLDGLNTEAFF
>TRBJ2-3|.|TRBV5-4|.
TGTGCCAGCAGCGTATCTGTCCCCTCAGATACGCAGTATTTT
CASSVSVPSDTQYF
>TRBJ2-1|.|TRBV4-2|.
TGTGCCAGCAGCCGGTCGGGGAGCTCCTACAATGAGCAGTTCTTC
CASSRSGSSYNEQFF
>TRBJ1-5|.|TRBV7-2|.
TGTGCCAGCAGCCCACAGAAAACAAGCAATCAGCCCCAGCATTTT
CASSPQKTSNQPQHF
>TRBJ2-7|few|TRBV10-3|.
TGTGCCATCAGTGAGTCGCCAGCGCTCACCTCCTACGAGCAGTACTTC
CAISESPALTSYEQYF
>TRBJ2-3|.|TRBV30|.
TGTGCCTGGAGTGTCTTCCAACGGTACACAGATACGCAGTATTTT
CAWSVFQRYTDTQYF
>TRBJ2-7|few|TRBV11-1|.
TGTGCCAGCAGCTTAAGTTGGAGGTCTTACGAGCAGTACTTC
CASSLSWRSYEQYF
>TRBJ1-5|few|TRBV10-2|.
TGCGCCAGCAGTGAGTCGGGGGGTCAGCAGACCCAGCATTTT
CASSESGGQQTQHF
>TRBJ1-3|.|TRBV4-1|TRBD1
TGCGCCAGCAGCCCGACAGGGACCCTATTAGGAAACACCATATATTTT
CASSPTGTLLGNTIYF
>TRBJ2-7|few|TRBV18|TRBD1
TGTGCCAGCTCACCGGTGCAGGGGGCGTACGAGCAGTACTTC
CASSPVQGAYEQYF
>TRBJ2-1|.|TRBV15|TRBD2
TGTGCCACCAGGACACTAGCGGGAGGCTACAATGAGCAGTTCTTC
CATRTLAGGYNEQFF
>TRBJ2-7|once|TRBV28|.
TGTGCCAGCAGCCTCCCCGATGGGGCAGGCTCCTACGAGCAGTACTTC
CASSLPDGAGSYEQYF
>TRBJ1-4|.|TRBV19|.
TGTGCCAGTAGGGAGGCTTGGCGTCTTAATGAAAAACTGTTTTTT
CASREAWRLNEKLFF
>TRBJ1-3|few|TRBV10-3|TRBD1
TGTGCCATCAGTGCGGCAGGGGGAGACACCATATATTTT
CAISAAGGDTIYF
>TRBJ2-2|.|TRBV11-2|TRBD2
TGTGCCAGCAGTTCACTAGCGGGGGCCTCCCCTGGGGAGCTGTTTTTT
CASSSLAGASPGELFF
>TRBJ2-7|once|TRBV28|TRBD2
TGTGCCAGCAGATTCGGGACTAGCGGGAGTAGTGAGCAGTACTTC
CASRFGTSGSSEQYF
>TRBJ1-2|.|TRBV7-2|.
TGTGCCAGCTCGCCAGGTACCCTTAACTATGGCTACACCTTC
CASSPGTLNYGYTF
>TRBJ1-4|.|TRBV7-2|.
TGTGCCAGCAGCCCATATGGACAGATAACTAATGAAAAACTGTTTTTT
CASSPYGQITNEKLFF